This T cell receptor beta chain emerged from a study of post-analysis software for immune sequencing data. Study context: Relapsing-remitting, secondary progressive and progressive-relapsing forms made up the multiple sclerosis disease courses.

The study, taken as a whole, reports: Samples sharing a preparation batch grouped tightly together when assessed by F measure. Included in a set of roughly five TRBV segments more frequent in patients than controls were TRBV5-6, TRBV5-1 and TRBV20-1.

Built from TCR beta cDNA, the libraries had unique molecular identifiers in them. Each CDR3 protein gets one entry after TCRdb re-called the PCR reads with MiXCR. The sample has roughly 540,000 distinct CDR3 sequences, around 34% seen once. Comment on this clonotype: No antigen is known for it.

V lost 0 bases and J 2 bases, leaving 10 bases between the germline ends. This CDR3 is built from 14 residues. Germline CDR1 DFQATT, CDR2 SNEGSKA (reference sequence). The chain employs TRBV20-1 and TRBJ1-1; D gene uncertain. Sequencing was performed on blood. The sequence came from a girl younger than 18 with multiple sclerosis. The CDR3 DNA reads TGCAGTGCTAGAGATAGGAGACGAAACACTGAAGCTTTCTTT. This translates into CSARDRRRNTEAFF.